This T cell receptor beta chain stems from a study of T-cell memory formation after mild COVID-19. This clonotype was observed a handful of times. Its antigen is unknown. Constant-segment primers served in 5'RACE that generated TCR alpha and TCR beta cDNA libraries bearing sample barcodes and UMIs. Each CDR3 protein is one row after TCRdb ran MiXCR on the 5' RACE reads. The sample yields about 360,000 distinct CDR3 sequences, roughly an eighth seen once. The CDR3 extends over 16 amino acids. V was cut by 0 bases and J by 4 bases, with 17 bases left in between. Germline CDR1 is DFQATT and CDR2 is SNEGSKA (reference sequence). Study outcomes and limitations: CD4/CD8 balance characterized clones contracting day 15 to 85, and CD4+ skew characterized later expanders. Contracting clones localized mainly to CM and EM when CD4+ and mainly to EMRA when CD8+.

The receptor comes from a man younger than 35 who had mild COVID-19 (a few samples of this study predate the infection). Cell type and time point are not known. The source material was PBMCs or a T cell subset sorted from them (not recorded which). J is TRBJ2-3 and V is TRBV20-1; D perhaps matches TRBD2 (6 bases). CDR3 nucleotide sequence: TGCAGTGCTAGAGATTGGAAAACTAGCTGGGCAGATACGCAGTATTTT. It translates to CSARDWKTSWADTQYF.